The TCR beta chain under discussion was sequenced for a study of blood T cells in healthy people across ages. V was cut by 3 bases and J by 0 bases, with 18 bases left in between. The CDR3 spans 17 residues. CDR1 is DFQATT and CDR2 is SNEGSKA in the germline V gene (reference sequence). A sample-barcoded 5' primer and a J-beta primer mix were used in a second PCR of about 6 to 12 cycles. From the 5' RACE reads, TCRdb called clonotypes with MiXCR, one entry per CDR3 protein. The table shows 500,000 to 600,000 distinct CDR3 sequences, with about 26% occurring only once. Every donor provided roughly 10 milliliters of peripheral blood. The sample holds one count of this clonotype. Antigen unknown. Study-wide results and caveats: In long-lived donors, naive CD4+ cell counts and diversity exceeded those of aged donors.

The chain joins TRBV20-1 to TRBJ2-1; D not resolved. The TCR was taken from a woman in her 70s in good health. Sequencing was done on a sample of blood. CDR3 bases: TGCAGTGCTAGCGAGGTTCCGACATTGCGCTCCTACAATGAGCAGTTCTTC. Protein sequence: CSASEVPTLRSYNEQFF.